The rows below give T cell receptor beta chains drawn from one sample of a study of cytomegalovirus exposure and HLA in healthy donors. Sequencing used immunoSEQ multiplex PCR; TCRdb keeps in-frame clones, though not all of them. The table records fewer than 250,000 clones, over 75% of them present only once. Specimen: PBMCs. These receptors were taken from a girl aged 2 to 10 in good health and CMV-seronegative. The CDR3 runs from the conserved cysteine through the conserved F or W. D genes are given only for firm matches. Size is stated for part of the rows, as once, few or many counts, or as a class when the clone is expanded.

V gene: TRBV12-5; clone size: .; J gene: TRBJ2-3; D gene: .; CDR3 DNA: TGTGCTAGTGGTTTGGTGATAGCTCGGTCCGCTTTTACGCAGTATTTT; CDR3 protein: CASGLVIARSAFTQYF
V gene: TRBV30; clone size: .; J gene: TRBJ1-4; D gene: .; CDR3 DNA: TGTGCCTGGTCGCCGGGTAATGAAAAACTGTTTTTT; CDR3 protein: CAWSPGNEKLFF
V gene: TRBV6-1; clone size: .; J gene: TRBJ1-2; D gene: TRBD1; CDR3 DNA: TGTGCCAGCCCGGAACCGGGACAGGGGGCAGGAGGCTACACCTTC; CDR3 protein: CASPEPGQGAGGYTF
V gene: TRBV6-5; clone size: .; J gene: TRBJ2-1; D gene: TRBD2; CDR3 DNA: TGTGCCAGCAGTTACAGGCTAGCGGGAGACAATGAGCAGTTCTTC; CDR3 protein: CASSYRLAGDNEQFF
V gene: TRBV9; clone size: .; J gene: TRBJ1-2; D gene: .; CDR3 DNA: TGTGCCAGCAGCGTGGACAGCTCCTCTAACTATGGCTACACCTTC; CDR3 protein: CASSVDSSSNYGYTF
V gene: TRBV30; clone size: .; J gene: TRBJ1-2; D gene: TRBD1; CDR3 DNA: TGTGCCTGGAGCCGACAGGGCTATGGCTACACCTTC; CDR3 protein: CAWSRQGYGYTF
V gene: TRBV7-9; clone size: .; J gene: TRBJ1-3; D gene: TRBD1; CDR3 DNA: TGTGCCAGCAGCTCCGCGACAGGGTTTGGAAACACCATATATTTT; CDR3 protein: CASSSATGFGNTIYF
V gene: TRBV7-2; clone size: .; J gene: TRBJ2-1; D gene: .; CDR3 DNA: TGTGCCAGCAGCTTAAAGTCTGGTAGGGGCTACAATGAGCAGTTCTTC; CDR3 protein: CASSLKSGRGYNEQFF
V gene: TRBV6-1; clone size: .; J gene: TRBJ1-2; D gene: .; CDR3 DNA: TGTGCCAGCAGCCGGACTAAGGGTAACTATGGCTACACCTTC; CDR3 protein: CASSRTKGNYGYTF
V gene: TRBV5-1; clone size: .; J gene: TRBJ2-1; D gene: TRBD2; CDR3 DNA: TGCGCCAGCAGCTTGGCGGGGGGGAGCTCCTACAATGAGCAGTTCTTC; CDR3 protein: CASSLAGGSSYNEQFF
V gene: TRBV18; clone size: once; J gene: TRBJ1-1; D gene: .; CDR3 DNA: TGTGCCAGCTCACCGGACAAGAACACTGAAGCTTTCTTT; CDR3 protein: CASSPDKNTEAFF
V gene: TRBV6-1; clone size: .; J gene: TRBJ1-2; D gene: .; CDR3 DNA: TGTGCTAGCAGTGCTCGCCGGGAAATCCGCTATGGCTACACCTTC; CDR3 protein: CASSARREIRYGYTF
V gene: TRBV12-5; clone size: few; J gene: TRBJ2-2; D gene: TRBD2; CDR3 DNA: TGTGCTAGTGCCAAGGGACTAGCGGGAACCGGGGAGCTGTTTTTT; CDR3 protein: CASAKGLAGTGELFF
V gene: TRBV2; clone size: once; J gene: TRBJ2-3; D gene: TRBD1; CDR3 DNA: TGTGCCAGCAGCCCTGAGGGGACAGTTACAGATACGCAGTATTTT; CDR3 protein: CASSPEGTVTDTQYF
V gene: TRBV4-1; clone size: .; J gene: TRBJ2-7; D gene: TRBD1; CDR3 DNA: TGCGCCAGCAGCCAAGTCCTGACAGGGCCGAACGAGCAGTACTTC; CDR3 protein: CASSQVLTGPNEQYF
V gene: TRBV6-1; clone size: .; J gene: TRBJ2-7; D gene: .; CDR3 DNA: TGTGCCAGCAGTCCCCTTGACAGGTTCTCCTACGAGCAGTACTTC; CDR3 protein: CASSPLDRFSYEQYF
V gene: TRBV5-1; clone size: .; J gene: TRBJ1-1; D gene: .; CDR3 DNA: TGCGCCAGCTCCCCAGGCGGGGTTGGGGTGAACACTGAAGCTTTCTTT; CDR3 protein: CASSPGGVGVNTEAFF
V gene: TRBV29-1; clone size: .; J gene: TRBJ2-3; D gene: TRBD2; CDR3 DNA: TGCAGCTACCAGCGGGAGTCGGGAGATACGCAGTATTTT; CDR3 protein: CSYQRESGDTQYF
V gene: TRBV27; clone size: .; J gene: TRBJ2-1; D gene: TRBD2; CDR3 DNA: TGTGCCAGCAGTTTAGGGCTAGCGGGAGTAGATGAGCAGTTCTTC; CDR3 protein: CASSLGLAGVDEQFF
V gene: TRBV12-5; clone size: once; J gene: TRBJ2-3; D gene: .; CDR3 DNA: TGTGCTAGTGGTTTGGAAAGACTCCTGCGGGATACGCAGTATTTT; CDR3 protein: CASGLERLLRDTQYF
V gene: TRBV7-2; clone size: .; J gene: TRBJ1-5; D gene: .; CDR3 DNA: TGTGCCAGCAGCTTAGGGACTGCCAATCAGCCCCAGCATTTT; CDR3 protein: CASSLGTANQPQHF
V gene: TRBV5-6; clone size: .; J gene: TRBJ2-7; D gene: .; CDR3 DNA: TGTGCCAGCAGCGCAGGCGACAGCTCCTACGAGCAGTACTTC; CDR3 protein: CASSAGDSSYEQYF
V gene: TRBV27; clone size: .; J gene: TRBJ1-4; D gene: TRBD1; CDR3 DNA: TGTGCCAGCAGTTTACGATCGCAGGGGGCGCTTAATGAAAAACTGTTTTTT; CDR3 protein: CASSLRSQGALNEKLFF
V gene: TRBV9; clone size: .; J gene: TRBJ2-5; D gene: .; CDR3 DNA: TGTGCCAGCAGCGTAGACTCCTCACTGACCCAGTACTTC; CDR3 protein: CASSVDSSLTQYF
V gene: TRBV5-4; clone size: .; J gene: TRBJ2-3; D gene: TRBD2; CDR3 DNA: TGTGCCAGCAGCCCCGGGACTAGCGGGGGGGCCCGTTCGGATACGCAGTATTTT; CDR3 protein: CASSPGTSGGARSDTQYF
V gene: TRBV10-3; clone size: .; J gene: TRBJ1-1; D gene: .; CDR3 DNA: TGTGCCGTCGGAGGGAGGAACACTGAAGCTTTCTTT; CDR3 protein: CAVGGRNTEAFF
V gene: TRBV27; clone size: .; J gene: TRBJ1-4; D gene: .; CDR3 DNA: TGTGCCAGCAGGGGGAGAATCGGGGAAAAACTGTTTTTT; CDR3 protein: CASRGRIGEKLFF
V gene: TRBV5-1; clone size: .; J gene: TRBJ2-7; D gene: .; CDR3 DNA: TGCGCCAGCAGCTTCCGGGAACACTACGAGCAGTACTTC; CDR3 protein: CASSFREHYEQYF
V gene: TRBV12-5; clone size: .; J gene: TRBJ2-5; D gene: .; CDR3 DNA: TGTGCTAGTGGGTCCCCCCGGGGTGGGGAGACCCAGTACTTC; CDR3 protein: CASGSPRGGETQYF
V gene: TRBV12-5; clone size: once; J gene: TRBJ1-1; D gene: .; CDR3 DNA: TGTGCTAGTGGTTTGGGACAGCAGTACACTGAAGCTTTCTTT; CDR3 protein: CASGLGQQYTEAFF
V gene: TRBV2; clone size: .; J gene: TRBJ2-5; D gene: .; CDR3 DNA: TGTGCCAGCAAGGTCCGGGCCAGGGGGGATGAGACCCAGTACTTC; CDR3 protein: CASKVRARGDETQYF
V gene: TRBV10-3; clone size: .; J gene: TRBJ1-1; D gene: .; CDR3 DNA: TGTGCCATCAGTGTACGGGACTCGGGTGACACTGAAGCTTTCTTT; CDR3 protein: CAISVRDSGDTEAFF
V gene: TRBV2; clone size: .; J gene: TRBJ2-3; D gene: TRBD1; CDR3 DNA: TGTGCCAGCAGTGGGGGGACAGGGTCCCCAGATACGCAGTATTTT; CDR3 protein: CASSGGTGSPDTQYF
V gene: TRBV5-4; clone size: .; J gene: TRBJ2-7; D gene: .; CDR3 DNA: TGTGCCAGCAGCCATGACAGGACGACCGAGCAGTACTTC; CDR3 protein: CASSHDRTTEQYF
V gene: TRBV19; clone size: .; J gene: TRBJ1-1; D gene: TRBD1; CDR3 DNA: TGTGCCAGTAGGAGGACAGGGGAAGTCCCTGAAGCTTTCTTT; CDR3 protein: CASRRTGEVPEAFF
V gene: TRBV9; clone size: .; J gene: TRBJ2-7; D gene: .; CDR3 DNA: TGTGCCAGCAGCGTTTCAACAGGGTCCCTACGCTACGAGCAGTACTTC; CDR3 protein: CASSVSTGSLRYEQYF
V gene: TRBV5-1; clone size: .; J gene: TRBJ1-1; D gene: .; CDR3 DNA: TGCGCCAGCAATCTAGCAGGGGTGAACACTGAAGCTTTCTTT; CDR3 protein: CASNLAGVNTEAFF
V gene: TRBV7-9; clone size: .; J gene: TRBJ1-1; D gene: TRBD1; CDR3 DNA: TGTGCCAGCAGCTTAGGAGGACAGGGGCCCCTGAACACTGAAGCTTTCTTT; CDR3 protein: CASSLGGQGPLNTEAFF
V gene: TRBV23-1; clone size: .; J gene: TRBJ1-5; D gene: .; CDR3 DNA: TGCGCCAGCAGTCAGCTCCTAGCGGGAGCTGGCTATAGCAATCAGCCCCAGCATTTT; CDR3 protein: CASSQLLAGAGYSNQPQHF
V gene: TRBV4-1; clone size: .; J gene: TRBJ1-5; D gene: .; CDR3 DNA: TGCGCCAGCAGCCAAGAATTCACAGGGTCACAGCCCCAGCATTTT; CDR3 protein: CASSQEFTGSQPQHF
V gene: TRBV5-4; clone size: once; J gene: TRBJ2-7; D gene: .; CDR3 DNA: TGTGCCAGCAGCTCCGACATAAGCTACGAGCAGTACTTC; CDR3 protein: CASSSDISYEQYF
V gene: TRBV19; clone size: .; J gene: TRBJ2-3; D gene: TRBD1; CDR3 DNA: TGTGCCAGTAGTACTACAGGGGGCGGTACGCAGTATTTT; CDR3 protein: CASSTTGGGTQYF
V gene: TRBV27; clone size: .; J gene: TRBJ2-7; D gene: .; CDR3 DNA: TGTGCCAGCAGTTTAGTAGGGGAGGACTACGAGCAGTACTTC; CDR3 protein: CASSLVGEDYEQYF